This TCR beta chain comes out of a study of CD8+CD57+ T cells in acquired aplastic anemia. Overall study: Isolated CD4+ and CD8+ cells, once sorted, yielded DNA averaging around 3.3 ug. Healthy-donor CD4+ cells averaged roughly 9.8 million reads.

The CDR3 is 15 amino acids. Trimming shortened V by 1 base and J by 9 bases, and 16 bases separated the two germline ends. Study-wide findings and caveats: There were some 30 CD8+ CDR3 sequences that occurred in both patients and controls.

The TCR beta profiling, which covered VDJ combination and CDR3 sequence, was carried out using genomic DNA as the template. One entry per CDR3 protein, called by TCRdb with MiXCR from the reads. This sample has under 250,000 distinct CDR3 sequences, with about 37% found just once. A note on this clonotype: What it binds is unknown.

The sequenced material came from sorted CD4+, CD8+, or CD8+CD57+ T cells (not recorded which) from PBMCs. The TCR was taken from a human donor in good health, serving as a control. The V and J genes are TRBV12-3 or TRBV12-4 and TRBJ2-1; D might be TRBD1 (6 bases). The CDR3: CASSLELGALTEQFF. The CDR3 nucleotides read TGTGCCAGCAGTTTAGAGCTGGGGGCGCTTACTGAGCAGTTCTTC.